A single sample is the source of the 5 T cell receptor beta chains below, sequenced in a study of T-cell reconstitution after alpha-beta-depleted transplantation in children. Unique molecular identifiers were used in preparing the TCRbeta library. TCRdb processed the PCR reads anew with MiXCR; each CDR3 protein has one entry. The sample holds around 490,000 distinct CDR3 sequences, 9.5% to 12% seen once. The sequencing used PBMCs, mostly from graft donor cells, collected 180 days after TCRalphabeta/CD19-depleted stem cell transplant. The source is a female patient aged 2-9 years who had a stem cell transplant for aplastic anemia, so the T cells may come from the graft donor.

V and J are TRBV29-1 and TRBJ2-1, with 8 bases lining up with TRBD1. V lost 6 bases and J lost 4; bases outside the gene matches: 8. Germline V gene sequence: CDR1 SQVTM, CDR2 ANQGSEA. This CDR3 is 14 amino acids long. The CDR3 region has the DNA TGCAGCGTGCTTCAGGGGGCGGTTTACAATGAGCAGTTCTTC. Translated: CSVLQGAVYNEQFF.

This clonotype appeared a few times. J is TRBJ2-7 and V is TRBV6-5, with 8 nucleotides matching TRBD1. CDR1 and CDR2 from the germline V gene are MNHEY and SVGAGI. This CDR3 has 16 amino acids. Trimming took 0 bases from V and 1 from J; bases not matched to a gene: 5. The CDR3, as DNA: TGTGCCAGCAGTTACTCCCGACAGGGGCCATCCTACGAGCAGTACTTC. Its protein is CASSYSRQGPSYEQYF.

The rearrangement joins TRBV11-2 to TRBJ2-4; TRBD2 agrees at 8 bases. The germline V gene encodes CDR1 SGHAT and CDR2 FQNNGV. The CDR3 is 18 residues long. The J segment lost 0 bases and the V segment lost 5 bases, leaving 12 bases of the junction unmatched. The CDR3 nucleotides read TGTGCCAGCAGCCCCCTAGCGGGCATGAACCTAGCCAAAAACATTCAGTACTTC. Translated, it gives CASSPLAGMNLAKNIQYF.

The rearrangement links TRBV28 to TRBJ1-1; no clear D gene. This CDR3 contains 12 residues. V was pared by 6 bases and J by 7 bases, with 12 bases between. Germline CDR1 MDHEN, CDR2 SYDVKM. CDR3 protein: CASSNGPLEAFF. The CDR3 DNA reads as TGTGCCAGCAGCAATGGTCCCCTTGAAGCTTTCTTT.

This sequence joins TRBV19 and TRBJ2-1; TRBD2 aligns across 16 bases. Germline V gene data show CDR1 as LNHDA and CDR2 as SQIVND (reference sequence). The CDR3 is 21 amino acids. Germline trimming cut 4 bases from V and 7 bases from J; bases unmatched to any gene: 19. The CDR3 loop is CASSTRTGLGLAGGPRNEQFF. CDR3 DNA sequence: TGTGCCAGTAGTACCAGGACAGGACTGGGACTAGCGGGAGGGCCGCGGAATGAGCAGTTCTTC. Filled out from reference TRBV19 and TRBJ2-1, the complete variable domain reads DGGITQSPKYLFRKEGQNVTLSCEQNLNHDAMYWYRQDPGQGLRLIYYSQIVNDFQKGDIAEGYSVSREKKESFPLTVTSAQKNPTAFYLCASSTRTGLGLAGGPRNEQFFGPGTRLTVL.